A selection of T cell receptor beta chains follows, all from one sample in a study of T cells in Graves' hyperthyroidism and ophthalmopathy. One entry per CDR3 protein results from TCRdb running MiXCR on the multiplex PCR reads. The sample includes about 520,000 distinct CDR3 sequences, 24% of them seen just once. The sequenced sample was blood. These receptors were taken from a woman between 25 and 40 years old with Graves' ophthalmopathy. The CDR3 runs from the conserved cysteine through the conserved F or W. D genes are given only for firm matches. A row's size may be missing; if present it is once, few, many or a size class.

clone size: NA
J gene: TRBJ1-5
V gene: TRBV10-3
D gene: NA
CDR3 length: 12
CDR3 protein: CAIRDEAQPQHF
CDR3 DNA: TGTGCCATCAGGGATGAGGCACAGCCCCAGCATTTT

clone size: few
J gene: TRBJ1-2
V gene: TRBV20-1
D gene: NA
CDR3 length: 17
CDR3 protein: CSAEGGKGIGGTWGYTF
CDR3 DNA: TGCAGTGCTGAGGGAGGAAAGGGAATCGGGGGGACTTGGGGCTACACCTTC

clone size: many
J gene: TRBJ1-2
V gene: TRBV6-1
D gene: NA
CDR3 length: 14
CDR3 protein: CVSSIRTGNYGYTF
CDR3 DNA: TGTGTCAGCAGTATCCGTACAGGGAACTATGGCTACACCTTC

clone size: NA
J gene: TRBJ1-1
V gene: TRBV5-1
D gene: NA
CDR3 length: 15
CDR3 protein: CASRAAGGKGTEAFF
CDR3 DNA: TGCGCCAGCCGAGCCGCGGGGGGAAAGGGGACTGAAGCTTTCTTT

clone size: few
J gene: TRBJ2-7
V gene: TRBV6-5
D gene: NA
CDR3 length: 13
CDR3 protein: CASSYSNRGEQYF
CDR3 DNA: TGTGCCAGCAGTTACTCTAATCGCGGCGAGCAGTACTTC

clone size: few
J gene: TRBJ2-7
V gene: TRBV6-1
D gene: NA
CDR3 length: 14
CDR3 protein: CASSLGEVGYEQYF
CDR3 DNA: TGTGCCAGCAGTCTAGGGGAGGTTGGCTACGAGCAGTACTTC

clone size: NA
J gene: TRBJ2-1
V gene: TRBV5-4
D gene: NA
CDR3 length: 14
CDR3 protein: CASSSTRGYNEQFF
CDR3 DNA: TGTGCCAGCAGCTCGACCCGAGGATACAATGAGCAGTTCTTC

clone size: many
J gene: TRBJ2-5
V gene: TRBV2
D gene: NA
CDR3 length: 11
CDR3 protein: CASSGLETQYF
CDR3 DNA: TGTGCCAGCAGCGGGCTAGAGACCCAGTACTTC

clone size: NA
J gene: TRBJ2-5
V gene: TRBV6-1
D gene: NA
CDR3 length: 12
CDR3 protein: CASGTYQETQYF
CDR3 DNA: TGTGCCAGCGGCACCTACCAAGAGACCCAGTACTTC

clone size: many
J gene: TRBJ2-5
V gene: TRBV19
D gene: TRBD1
CDR3 length: 14
CDR3 protein: CASSVQGSQETQYF
CDR3 DNA: TGTGCCAGTAGTGTACAGGGGTCCCAAGAGACCCAGTACTTC

clone size: many
J gene: TRBJ1-2
V gene: TRBV6-5
D gene: NA
CDR3 length: 16
CDR3 protein: CASSYSDSLSNYGYTF
CDR3 DNA: TGTGCCAGCAGTTACTCGGACAGTCTATCTAACTATGGCTACACCTTC

clone size: many
J gene: TRBJ1-2
V gene: TRBV27
D gene: NA
CDR3 length: 15
CDR3 protein: CASSSPGIPNYGYTF
CDR3 DNA: TGTGCCAGCAGTTCCCCGGGGATTCCCAACTATGGCTACACCTTC

clone size: NA
J gene: TRBJ2-6
V gene: TRBV2
D gene: NA
CDR3 length: 16
CDR3 protein: CASSEDTVSGANVLTF
CDR3 DNA: TGTGCCAGCAGTGAGGACACAGTCTCTGGGGCCAACGTCCTGACTTTC

clone size: NA
J gene: TRBJ1-1
V gene: TRBV7-8
D gene: TRBD1
CDR3 length: 15
CDR3 protein: CASSFSGTGTTEAFF
CDR3 DNA: TGTGCCAGCAGCTTCTCCGGGACAGGGACCACTGAAGCTTTCTTT

clone size: NA
J gene: TRBJ2-7
V gene: TRBV6-5
D gene: TRBD2
CDR3 length: 14
CDR3 protein: CASTFSISGYEQYF
CDR3 DNA: TGTGCCAGCACCTTCTCGATTAGCGGGTACGAGCAGTACTTC

clone size: NA
J gene: TRBJ2-7
V gene: TRBV27
D gene: TRBD1
CDR3 length: 15
CDR3 protein: CASSLSGQPLYEQYF
CDR3 DNA: TGTGCCAGCAGTTTATCGGGACAGCCTCTTTACGAGCAGTACTTC

clone size: many
J gene: TRBJ1-2
V gene: TRBV7-9
D gene: TRBD1
CDR3 length: 14
CDR3 protein: CASEGGYRNYGYTF
CDR3 DNA: TGTGCCAGCGAAGGGGGCTATCGTAACTATGGCTACACCTTC

clone size: many
J gene: TRBJ1-2
V gene: TRBV27
D gene: NA
CDR3 length: 15
CDR3 protein: CAGSLFRDTNYGYTF
CDR3 DNA: TGTGCCGGCAGTTTATTTAGGGATACTAACTATGGCTACACCTTC

clone size: NA
J gene: TRBJ1-5
V gene: TRBV20-1
D gene: NA
CDR3 length: 15
CDR3 protein: CSAESFRGGNQPQHF
CDR3 DNA: TGCAGTGCAGAAAGCTTCAGGGGCGGCAATCAGCCCCAGCATTTT

clone size: many
J gene: TRBJ2-4
V gene: TRBV10-1
D gene: TRBD2
CDR3 length: 17
CDR3 protein: CANPIRPGLAAKNIQYF
CDR3 DNA: TGCGCCAACCCGATACGTCCGGGACTAGCGGCGAAAAACATTCAGTACTTC

clone size: many
J gene: TRBJ1-2
V gene: TRBV6-1
D gene: TRBD1
CDR3 length: 19
CDR3 protein: CASSEVGGRSRQGHYGYTF
CDR3 DNA: TGTGCCAGCAGTGAGGTCGGAGGGAGATCGAGACAGGGACACTATGGCTACACCTTC

clone size: NA
J gene: TRBJ1-6
V gene: TRBV27
D gene: TRBD1
CDR3 length: 14
CDR3 protein: CASGPRDRDSPLHF
CDR3 DNA: TGTGCCAGCGGGCCCCGGGACAGGGATTCACCCCTCCACTTT

clone size: many
J gene: TRBJ2-5
V gene: TRBV7-8
D gene: NA
CDR3 length: 15
CDR3 protein: CASSQQPGHQETQYF
CDR3 DNA: TGTGCCAGCAGCCAACAACCGGGACACCAAGAGACCCAGTACTTC